This TCR beta chain stems from a study of cytomegalovirus exposure and HLA in healthy donors (dated by TCRdb to the late 2010s). Background on the whole study: In an earlier analysis of approximately 500 of the donors, 250 to 300 Gb of sequence data and roughly 100 million unique TCR beta sequences from about 190 million T cells were reported. Donor age, sex, ethnicity and CMV serostatus were compiled alongside the repertoire data. Both class I and class II loci were covered by HLA typing, at four-digit resolution. An earlier analysis of several hundred of the donors applied high-throughput TCR beta sequencing to assess whether each TCR beta V gene segment acted as functional or pseudogenic. On average, roughly 240,000 unique TCR beta nucleotide sequences were sequenced per donor among roughly 430 genotyped donors of the cohort, with about 19% of those sequences being non-productive. About 300 gigabases of sequencing data and around 87 million unique TCR sequences were included in an early release covering roughly 700 HLA-typed donors. Along with the approximately 700-subject first cohort, a separate validation cohort of over a hundred different subjects was used. Rather than drawing on any new phenotypic data, the later analysis identified candidate immune exposures from TCR beta sequences and the way those sequences occurred across donors. The genetic ancestry cluster associated with self-reported Caucasian donors included 81% of the roughly 400 genotyped donors. All discovery cohort repertoires had been generated using a single sequencing platform. In a later analysis, previously published TCR beta repertoires from roughly 710 donors were re-analyzed and high-resolution HLA genotyping was added so that TCR occurrence patterns could be studied. The T cell repertoires of under 700 subjects were profiled by immunosequencing and related to cytomegalovirus serostatus. The number of donors typed differed by locus, with about 629-640 for A, B, C, DRB1 and DQB1, 522 for DQA1, over 600 for DPA1, and some 470 for DPB1. The aim of the study was to test whether cataloging public T cell receptors could identify signatures of past pathogen exposure. A later genetic analysis took genome-wide SNP genotypes for about 65% of the 666 donors and used that subset as a discovery cohort. High-throughput TCR immunosequencing, statistical association of individual TCRs with disease status, and machine learning were combined to predict cytomegalovirus infection status. Five DR-DQ haplotypes were handled as single units for association and clustering, since linkage in the cohort was strong. General findings and caveats noted by the study authors: In vitro tests confirmed that a few of the cytomegalovirus-associated TCR beta chains recognize cytomegalovirus antigens. Because some donors lacked HLA typing at each locus, the association tests relied only on the typed subset. It was suggested by the authors that the approach could potentially be generalized to other disease states and immunological phenotypes. Some IMGT-functional V segments, including TRBV6-2 and TRBV6-3, could not be distinguished by the 87-base-pair reads and were therefore excluded. For the cohort, immune exposure information was limited to CMV serostatus. Assigning TCR associations to individual alleles was difficult when HLA alleles, especially DR and DQ, strongly co-occurred. V-gene and J-gene trimming of TCR beta chains was associated with a missense DCLRE1C variant in a later genetic analysis, and the association was replicated in an independent cohort. Roughly uniform sequencing depth across donors was assumed in presence/absence analyses, although this assumption may not hold. A later analysis found that HLA-associated TCR beta chains were more clonally expanded and had lower generation probabilities than equally common non-associated chains. In a later analysis, several top co-occurrence clusters were reported to appear linked to parvovirus B19, influenza, CMV and Epstein-Barr virus. The classifier was reported to diagnose cytomegalovirus status with high specificity and sensitivity in both the original and validation cohorts. A further reported finding was that TCR beta sequences accurately predicted the HLA-A and HLA-B alleles for most subjects in the first cohort. Because counts were too low, around 17 rarely observed V segments, including chromosome 9 orphons, were left out of the earlier analysis of 587 of the donors. This cohort had only TCR beta chains sequenced, and the lack of alpha or paired-chain data limited which features could be detected. A group of highly shared sequence variants was considered likely to be a technical artifact of the sequencing pipeline. While some public TCRs were present in many individuals, most TCR sequences turned up only very rarely across donors. According to a later analysis, TCR association rates differed among HLA loci, with DRB1 alleles showing the most associated TCRs and HLA-C alleles showing the fewest. Linkage disequilibrium might explain the correlated functional status among segregating V segments, but an unknown experimental factor could not be ruled out. A later genetic analysis reported fewer N-insertions in productive TCRs among donors in an Asian-associated ancestry cluster than the roughly 620-donor mean. In a later analysis, around 15,000 TCR beta sequences were associated with specific HLA alleles at a false discovery rate of 0.05. In an earlier analysis of 587 of the donors, most TCR beta V segments were observed in productive rearrangements about 90% or about 30% of the time, broadly matching IMGT annotations. The study gave a list of some 150 TCR beta chains associated with cytomegalovirus. In a later analysis, most CMV-associated TCR beta chains were found to appear HLA-restricted, with HLA associations seemingly driven largely by CMV exposure.

The cohort was made up of 666 healthy bone marrow donors. Cohort members were all nominally healthy when sampled, although unrecorded immune exposures were likely present. The donor was CMV seropositive and was included in the group of 250 to 300 seropositive cohort members. A peripheral blood sample was collected from each donor, and TCR beta sequencing was performed on peripheral blood mononuclear cells. The Qiagen DNeasy Blood Extraction Kit was used to extract genomic DNA from the blood cell samples. The CDR3 sequence holds 15 residues, the cysteine and phenylalanine included. CDR3 DNA is the only sequence kept; it has 45 bases, read in frame from the first base. Points on this clone: It has no known antigen specificity. Base quality data are lacking; no much larger clone is found one base away.

The library came from the immunoSEQ multiplex PCR assay. A mixture of 60 forward primers for TCR Vbeta segments and 13 reverse primers for TCR Jbeta segments was used in the multiplex PCR. The CDR3 region of rearranged TCR beta genes was amplified from genomic DNA by a multiplex PCR assay. The Illumina HiSeq System was used to sequence the amplified TCR beta libraries as 87-base-pair reads. The paper's processing steps were these. A later analysis tallied tens of millions of unique TCR beta chains across the 700 or so repertoires, and approximately 9.9 million of those chains were shared by two or more donors. To remove PCR and sequencing errors, raw reads were error-corrected and collapsed into unique sequences using a nearest-neighbor algorithm that merged closely related sequences. To assign V, D and J gene segments, CDR3 sequences were aligned to IMGT reference sequences. For a sequence to be retained, at least a six-nucleotide match to both a V gene segment and a J gene segment was required. A rearrangement was called productive if the CDR3 had no stop codons and remained in frame with V and J, and every other rearrangement was called non-productive. Following IMGT convention, CDR3 was defined as the stretch from the second conserved V-encoded cysteine to the conserved J-encoded phenylalanine. The earlier analysis of roughly 590 of the donors excluded any sequence lacking an unambiguous match to a single V gene segment. An earlier analysis of approximately 590 of the donors classified V segments as functional when productive rearrangements were above 56.7% and as segregating when the standard deviation between donors was above 5%. A statistical classification framework was built to diagnose cytomegalovirus status from the catalog of TCR beta chain sequences. A later analysis assigned V and J genes by comparing TCR nucleotide sequences with IMGT/GENE-DB human TR gene sequences. The TCRdist pipeline was used in a later analysis to assign CDR3 sequences and most-parsimonious VDJ recombination scenarios. A later analysis defined each TCR beta chain by its CDR3 amino acid sequence plus V-gene family, and excluded reads lacking a unique V-gene family. As a way to deal with suspected cross-contamination and a sequencing artifact, a later analysis dropped 450 to 600 nucleotide sequences that were highly shared and had low generation probability. A later analysis calculated a clonal expansion index for each public chain from normalized within-repertoire ranks of inferred template counts. A later analysis computed generation probabilities with a VDJ recombination model fitted to out-of-frame rearrangements, and checked the results against IGoR. A later analysis scored TCR-TCR, TCR-HLA and TCR-CMV co-occurrence with hypergeometric tests, applying a repertoire-size bias correction to TCR pairs. To estimate false discovery rates, a later analysis permuted the HLA or CMV assignments 20 times. A later analysis grouped co-occurring TCRs with DBSCAN, adding TCRdist sequence similarity when clustering within HLA-allele-positive subsets. Repertoires with fewer than 30,000 or more than 120,000 public chains, plus five repertoires with anomalous nucleotide sharing, were excluded from co-occurrence clustering. Not all clones reach the TCRdb copy of this immuneACCESS table, which keeps in-frame sequences only. Checked studies attribute under half of the gap to unresolved V genes and leave the rest unexplained. V and J calls and clone size are those listed in that table; D and trimming were worked out from the DNA. This sample lists approximately 170,000 clones; roughly 80% were detected once. The top ten clonotypes cover 1% to 1.5% of the sample.

Sequences were obtained from PBMCs. Here the chain combines TRBV21-1 and TRBJ1-2; the table's D call TRBD1 went unverified against the DNA. TRBV21-1 is a pseudogene locus. This TCR was recovered from a man aged 45-65 years in good health and CMV-seropositive. The DNA is TGTGCCAGCAGCAAAAAGGGACAGGGAGGAGATGGCTACACCTTC. Its product reads: CASSKKGQGGDGYTF.